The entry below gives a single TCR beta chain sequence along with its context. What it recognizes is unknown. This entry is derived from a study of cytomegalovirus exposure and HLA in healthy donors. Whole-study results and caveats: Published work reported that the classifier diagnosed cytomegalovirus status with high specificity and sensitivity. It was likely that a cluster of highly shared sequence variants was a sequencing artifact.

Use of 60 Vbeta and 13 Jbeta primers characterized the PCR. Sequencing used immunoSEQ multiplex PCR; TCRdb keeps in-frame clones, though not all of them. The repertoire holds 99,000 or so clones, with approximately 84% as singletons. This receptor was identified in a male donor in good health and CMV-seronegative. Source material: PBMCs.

In DNA, the CDR3 is TGTGCCAGCACGGAGGACAGGGGAAACATTCAGTACTTC. This gives the protein CASTEDRGNIQYF. The chain links TRBV6-1 to TRBJ2-4; 9 bases are a match to TRBD1. With V trimmed by 7 bases and J by 6 bases, 4 bases remained unmatched. This CDR3 contains 13 residues. From germline, CDR1 is MNHNS and CDR2 SASEGT.